Below, 26 T cell receptor beta chains from the same sample are listed, as sequenced in a study of T cell responses to AZD1222 COVID-19 vaccine. The repertoire was sequenced with immunoSEQ multiplex PCR; TCRdb's copy has only in-frame clones and lacks some. Of roughly 200,000 clones listed, about 90% are singletons. The sequences come from peripheral blood, collected on day 0 of AZD1222 vaccination. These receptors were collected from an adult in good health.

The chain couples TRBV19 to TRBJ2-1; 9 bases match TRBD1. Looked up from germline, CDR1 is LNHDA and CDR2 is SQIVND (reference sequence). This CDR3 has 13 residues. The J segment lost 7 bases and the V segment lost 4 bases, leaving 2 bases of the junction unmatched. The CDR3 reads CASSTGQGNEQFF. CDR3 DNA sequence: TGTGCCAGTAGTACCGGACAGGGGAATGAGCAGTTCTTC.

The chain recombines TRBV11-3 with TRBJ2-3; D is unresolved. Per germline, CDR1 SGHNT and CDR2 YENEEA. This CDR3 is 13 amino acids long. V was clipped by 0 bases and J by 4 bases, with 5 bases between them. CDR3 bases: TGTGCCAGCAGCTTAGACTCCTCAGATACGCAGTATTTT. Its protein product is CASSLDSSDTQYF.

This clone came up a few times. This chain links TRBV29-1 with TRBJ1-1; D is possibly TRBD1 (6 bases). CDR3 length: 11 amino acids. V was clipped by 4 bases and J by 7 bases, with 10 bases between them. CDR1 SQVTM and CDR2 ANQGSEA come from the germline V gene. Here the CDR3 reads CSVVHRVEAFF. The CDR3 nucleotides read TGCAGCGTTGTCCACAGGGTTGAAGCTTTCTTT.

The chain recombines TRBV30 with TRBJ2-5; 8 bases align to TRBD2. The CDR3 totals 14 residues. Trimming took 2 bases from V and 1 from J; bases not matched to a gene: 3. The germline gives CDR1 GTSNPN, CDR2 SVGIG (reference sequence). CDR3 DNA sequence: TGTGCCTGGAGTAGAACTAGCGGCCAAGAGACCCAGTACTTC. As protein: CAWSRTSGQETQYF.

The chain carries TRBV3-1 (or the pseudogene TRBV3-2) and TRBJ1-3; D is unresolved. This CDR3 region has 15 residues. V lost 0 bases and J 1 base, leaving 7 bases between the germline ends. Germline V gene data show CDR1 as LGHDT and CDR2 as YNNKEL (reference sequence). The CDR3 DNA follows: TGTGCCAGCAGCCAAGATACGGGGTCTGGAAACACCATATATTTT. Translated: CASSQDTGSGNTIYF.

V gene TRBV6-5 combines with J gene TRBJ1-3; D is undetermined. Germline values: CDR1 MNHEY, CDR2 SVGAGI. The CDR3 is 12 amino acids. V lost 4 bases and J lost 2, with 3 bases in between. CDR3 amino acids: CASSSPGNTIYF. DNA of the CDR3: TGTGCCAGCAGTTCGCCTGGAAACACCATATATTTT.

This sequence joins TRBV11-2 and TRBJ1-2; perhaps TRBD1 as D (5 bases). Germline V lookup: CDR1 SGHAT, CDR2 FQNNGV. V was cut by 4 bases and J by 4 bases, with 7 bases left in between. The CDR3 covers 12 residues. The CDR3 region has the DNA TGTGCCAGCAGCTCCGACAGCTATGGCTACACCTTC. This translates into CASSSDSYGYTF.

V is TRBV9 and J is TRBJ1-4; D call uncertain. The V end lost 0 bases, the J end lost 4 bases, and 10 bases lay between the germline ends. Germline loops: CDR1 SGDLS, CDR2 YYNGEE. CDR3 length equals 15 residues. CDR3 loop: CASSVDEYINEKLFF. The CDR3 DNA reads TGTGCCAGCAGCGTAGATGAGTACATTAATGAAAAACTGTTTTTT.

The V and J genes are TRBV30 and TRBJ1-5, with D perhaps TRBD1 (5 bases). Germline V lookup: CDR1 GTSNPN, CDR2 SVGIG (reference sequence). V was clipped by 2 bases and J by 1 base, with 9 bases between them. The CDR3 contains 14 residues. The CDR3 sequence is CAWSKGISNQPQHF. CDR3 DNA sequence: TGTGCCTGGAGTAAGGGGATAAGCAATCAGCCCCAGCATTTT.

The chain links TRBV2 to TRBJ1-1; D is possibly TRBD1 (6 bases). This CDR3 region has 14 residues. CDR1 is SNHLY and CDR2 is FYNNEI in the germline V gene. V lost 4 bases and J 5 bases, leaving 14 bases between the germline ends. The CDR3 DNA is TGTGCCAGCAGTGGTGTGGGGGCTGGGACTGAAGCTTTCTTT. Translation: CASSGVGAGTEAFF.

The genes are TRBV30 and TRBJ1-5; D might be TRBD1 (6 bases). With 8 bases removed from V and 7 bases from J, the gap between germline ends came to 15 bases. In germline, CDR1 is GTSNPN, CDR2 SVGIG (reference sequence). The CDR3 is made up of 12 amino acids. This chain's CDR3 is CAGGWGGQPQHF. The CDR3 nucleotides are TGTGCCGGAGGGTGGGGGGGCCAGCCCCAGCATTTT.

V and J are TRBV28 and TRBJ2-1; 8 bases line up with TRBD2. CDR3 length: 14 amino acids. V shed 4 bases and J 6 bases; nucleotides not matched to a gene: 5. Germline values: CDR1 MDHEN, CDR2 SYDVKM. DNA of the CDR3: TGTGCCAGCAGTTCGACCGGGACTAGCAATGAGCAGTTCTTC. It translates to CASSSTGTSNEQFF.

This rearrangement joins TRBV2 to TRBJ1-6; D possibly corresponds to TRBD1 (5 bases). CDR1 SNHLY and CDR2 FYNNEI come from the germline V gene. The CDR3 runs 16 residues. V was shortened by 4 bases and J by 8 bases, with 18 bases between the two germline ends. CDR3 nucleotides: TGTGCCAGCAGTGGCCCAGGGTTTAAGGAAGATTCACCCCTCCACTTT. It encodes CASSGPGFKEDSPLHF. Full variable domain (rest looked up from reference TRBV2 and TRBJ1-6): EPEVTQTPSHQVTQMGQEVILRCVPISNHLYFYWYRQILGQKVEFLVSFYNNEISEKSEIFDDQFSVERPDGSNFTLKIRSTKLEDSAMYFCASSGPGFKEDSPLHFGNGTRLTVT.

The chain has TRBV6-6 and TRBJ2-7; 8 bases are shared with TRBD1. The CDR3 consists of 15 residues. After removal of 4 bases from V and 3 bases from J, the junction contained 8 bases not matched to a gene. CDR1 MNHNY and CDR2 SVGAGI come from the germline V gene (reference sequence). CDR3 DNA sequence: TGTGCCAGCAGTTCTAGACAGGGGAGGATCTACGAGCAGTACTTC. As protein: CASSSRQGRIYEQYF.

This chain's CDR3 is CASSPGQGGNEQFF. DNA for the CDR3: TGTGCCAGCTCACCGGGACAGGGTGGCAATGAGCAGTTCTTC. The V and J genes are TRBV18 and TRBJ2-1; TRBD1 agrees at 9 bases. The V and J ends lost 3 bases and 6 bases, in that order; junction bases with no gene match: 3. There are 14 residues in the CDR3. CDR1 KGHSH and CDR2 LQKENI come from the germline V gene.

This clone was seen a single time. CDR3 in amino acids: CASSQVAGQIDGYTF. CDR3 in DNA: TGCGCCAGCAGCCAAGTCGCGGGACAGATAGATGGCTACACCTTC. The rearrangement joins TRBV4-1 to TRBJ1-2; 7 bases align to TRBD1. The V and J ends lost 1 base and 6 bases, in that order; junction bases with no gene match: 8. Germline V CDR1 and CDR2: MGHRA, YSYEKL. The CDR3 has 15 residues.

The V gene is TRBV18, the J gene TRBJ1-4, with D hard to call. Germline CDR1 KGHSH, CDR2 LQKENI. The ends were cut back, 4 bases at V and 6 bases at J, with 15 bases in the middle. This CDR3 is 15 amino acids long. The CDR3, as DNA: TGTGCCAGCTCACTCTACGCCCCCAGAGATGAAAAACTGTTTTTT. Its translation: CASSLYAPRDEKLFF.

This clone was recorded once. The chain has TRBV29-1 and TRBJ1-1, with D possibly being TRBD1 (6 bases). CDR1 is SQVTM, CDR2 ANQGSEA, per germline. CDR3 length: 13 residues. V lost 2 bases and J lost 6, with 13 bases in between. The chain's CDR3 is CSVEWGRIAEAFF. Written as DNA, the CDR3 is TGCAGCGTTGAATGGGGGCGCATAGCTGAAGCTTTCTTT.

The CDR3 region is CASSFRGRELFF. CDR3 coding DNA: TGTGCCAGCAGCTTTAGAGGCCGGGAGCTGTTTTTT. The chain employs TRBV5-4 and TRBJ2-2, with D uncertain. Germline assignment: CDR1 SGHNT and CDR2 YYREEE (reference sequence). This CDR3 is built from 12 residues. V was pared by 2 bases and J by 9 bases, with 8 bases between.

V gene TRBV19 combines with J gene TRBJ2-6; no clear D. Deletions cut 6 bases from V and 2 bases from J, with 8 bases between. CDR1 and CDR2 (germline): LNHDA, SQIVND (reference sequence). The CDR3 is 14 residues long. The CDR3 nucleotides read TGTGCCAGTAGGCAGTACACTGGGGCCAACGTCCTGACTTTC. Translated, it gives CASRQYTGANVLTF.

The V and J genes are TRBV4-3 and TRBJ2-7; D remains unclear. CDR3 size: 17 residues. Germline values: CDR1 LGHNA, CDR2 YSLEER. V lost 0 bases and J 7 bases, leaving 22 bases between the germline ends. CDR3 sequence (DNA): TGCGCCAGCAGCCAAGATCTTACTGGGGAATCGAACCGGGAGCAGTACTTC. This translates into CASSQDLTGESNREQYF.

About this clone: Other DNA variants within this sample encode the same CDR3. V and J are TRBV6-2 or TRBV6-3 and TRBJ2-7; no clear D. This CDR3 has 11 residues. Germline V gene lookup returns CDR1 MNHEY and CDR2 SVGEGT. Trimming took 6 bases from V and 2 from J, leaving 5 bases between them. The CDR3 DNA sequence: TGTGCCAGCAGCAGAGCCTACGAGCAGTACTTC. Protein sequence: CASSRAYEQYF.

This clone was counted once. The J gene is TRBJ1-1, the V gene TRBV28; 8 nucleotides match TRBD1. Losses at the gene ends were 2 bases for V and 10 bases for J; bases not matched to a gene: 27. Germline CDR1 and CDR2: MDHEN and SYDVKM. This CDR3 spans 20 amino acids. CDR3 sequence reads: CASSLIPRAGGTEASPRAFF. CDR3 coding DNA: TGTGCCAGCAGTTTAATCCCCCGGGCAGGGGGCACCGAGGCGTCACCTCGAGCTTTCTTT.

The chain combines TRBV5-6 with TRBJ1-2; weak D call: TRBD1 (5 bases). V was trimmed by 5 bases and J by 4 bases, leaving 21 bases between them. Germline V gives CDR1 SGHDT, CDR2 YYEEEE. The CDR3 extends over 16 amino acids. The CDR3 nucleotides are TGTGCCAGCAGTCTACGTACCGGGGCCTCCCTCTATGGCTACACCTTC. This sequence encodes CASSLRTGASLYGYTF.

The CDR3 reads CASSSAAIAYEQYF. As DNA, the CDR3 is TGTGCCAGCAGCTCGGCAGCGATCGCCTACGAGCAGTACTTC. This chain connects TRBV6-4 to TRBJ2-7; D remains ambiguous. CDR1 and CDR2 from the germline V gene are MRHNA and SNTAGT. The CDR3 sequence is 14 residues long. Trimming pared 6 bases from V and 2 bases from J, leaving 14 bases between.

The genes are TRBV28 and TRBJ1-2; a weak D match, TRBD1 (6 bases). The CDR3 spans 15 residues. Trimming removed 8 bases at V and 1 base at J, with 17 bases between. Germline CDR1 is MDHEN and CDR2 is SYDVKM. In nucleotides, the CDR3 is TGTGCCAGCTCCCGGGGGGGGGCCGGTAACTATGGCTACACCTTC. Its translation: CASSRGGAGNYGYTF.